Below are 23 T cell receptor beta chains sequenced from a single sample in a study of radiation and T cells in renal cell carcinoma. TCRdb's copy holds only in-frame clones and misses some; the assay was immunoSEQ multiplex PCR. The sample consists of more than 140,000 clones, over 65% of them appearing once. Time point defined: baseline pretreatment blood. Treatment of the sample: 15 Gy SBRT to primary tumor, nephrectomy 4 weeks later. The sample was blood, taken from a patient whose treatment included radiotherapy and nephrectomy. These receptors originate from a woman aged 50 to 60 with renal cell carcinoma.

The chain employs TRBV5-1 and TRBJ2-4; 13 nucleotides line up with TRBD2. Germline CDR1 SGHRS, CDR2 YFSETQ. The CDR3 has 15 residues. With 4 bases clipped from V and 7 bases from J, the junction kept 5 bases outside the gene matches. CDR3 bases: TGCGCCAGCAGCCGGACTAGCGGGAGTGGTAACATTCAGTACTTC. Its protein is CASSRTSGSGNIQYF.

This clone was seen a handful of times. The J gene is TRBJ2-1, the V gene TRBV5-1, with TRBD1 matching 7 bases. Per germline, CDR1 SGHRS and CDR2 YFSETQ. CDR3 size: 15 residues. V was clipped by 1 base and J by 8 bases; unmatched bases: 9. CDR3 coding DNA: TGCGCCAGCAGCTTGTTCCAGGGGGTCCAGGATGAGCAGTTCTTC. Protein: CASSLFQGVQDEQFF.

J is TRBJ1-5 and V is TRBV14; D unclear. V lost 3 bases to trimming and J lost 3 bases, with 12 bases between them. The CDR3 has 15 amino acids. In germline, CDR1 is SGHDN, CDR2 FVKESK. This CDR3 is CASSQWTSPNQPQHF. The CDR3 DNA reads TGTGCCAGCAGCCAGTGGACTTCTCCCAATCAGCCCCAGCATTTT.

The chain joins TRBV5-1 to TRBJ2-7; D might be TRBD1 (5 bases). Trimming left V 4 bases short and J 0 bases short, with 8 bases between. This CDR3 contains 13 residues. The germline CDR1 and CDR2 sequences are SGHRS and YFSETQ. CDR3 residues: CASSPTDSYEQYF. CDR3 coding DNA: TGCGCCAGCAGCCCGACAGACTCCTACGAGCAGTACTTC.

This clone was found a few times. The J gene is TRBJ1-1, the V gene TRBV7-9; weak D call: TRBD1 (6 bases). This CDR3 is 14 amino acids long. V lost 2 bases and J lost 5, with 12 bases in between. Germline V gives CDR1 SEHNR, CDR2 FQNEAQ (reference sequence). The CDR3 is CASSLPGEGTEAFF. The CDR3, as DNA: TGTGCCAGCAGCTTACCAGGGGAAGGGACTGAAGCTTTCTTT. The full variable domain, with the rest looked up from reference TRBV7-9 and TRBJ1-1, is DTGVSQNPRHKITKRGQNVTFRCDPISEHNRLYWYRQTLGQGPEFLTYFQNEAQLEKSRLLSDRFSAERPKGSFSTLEIQRTEQGDSAMYLCASSLPGEGTEAFFGQGTRLTVV.

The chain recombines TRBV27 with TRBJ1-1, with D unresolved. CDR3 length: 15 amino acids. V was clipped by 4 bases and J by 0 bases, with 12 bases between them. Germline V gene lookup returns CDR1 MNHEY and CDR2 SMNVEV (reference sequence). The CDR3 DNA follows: TGTGCCAGCAGTTGGGTGGGGAGATTGAACACTGAAGCTTTCTTT. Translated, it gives CASSWVGRLNTEAFF.

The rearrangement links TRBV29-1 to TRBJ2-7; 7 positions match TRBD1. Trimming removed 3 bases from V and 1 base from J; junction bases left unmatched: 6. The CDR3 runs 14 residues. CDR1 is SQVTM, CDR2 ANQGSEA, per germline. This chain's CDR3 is CSVDSRTGSYEQYF. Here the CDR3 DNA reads TGCAGCGTTGATTCTCGGACAGGATCCTACGAGCAGTACTTC.

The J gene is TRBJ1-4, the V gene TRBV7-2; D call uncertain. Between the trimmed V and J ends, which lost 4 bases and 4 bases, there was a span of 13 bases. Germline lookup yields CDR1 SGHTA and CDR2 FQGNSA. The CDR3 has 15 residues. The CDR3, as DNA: TGTGCCAGCAGCTCTCAGACGGGCGTTAATGAAAAACTGTTTTTT. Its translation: CASSSQTGVNEKLFF.

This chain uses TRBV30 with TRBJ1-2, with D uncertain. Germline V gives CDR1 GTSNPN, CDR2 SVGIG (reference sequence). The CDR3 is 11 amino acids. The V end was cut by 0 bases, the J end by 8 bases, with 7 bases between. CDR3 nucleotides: TGTGCCTGGAGTGTAGGTGGGGGCTACACCTTC. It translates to CAWSVGGGYTF. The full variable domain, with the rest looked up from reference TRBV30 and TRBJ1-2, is SQTIHQWPATLVQPVGSPLSLECTVEGTSNPNLYWYRQAAGRGLQLLFYSVGIGQISSEVPQNLSASRPQDRQFILSSKKLLLSDSGFYLCAWSVGGGYTFGSGTRLTVV.

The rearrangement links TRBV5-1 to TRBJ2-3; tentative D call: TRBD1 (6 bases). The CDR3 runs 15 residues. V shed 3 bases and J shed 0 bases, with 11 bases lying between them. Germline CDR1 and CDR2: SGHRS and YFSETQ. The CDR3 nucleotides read TGCGCCAGCAGCTCTCAGGGGTCTAGCACAGATACGCAGTATTTT. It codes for CASSSQGSSTDTQYF. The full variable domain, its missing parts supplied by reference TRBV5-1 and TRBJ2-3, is KAGVTQTPRYLIKTRGQQVTLSCSPISGHRSVSWYQQTPGQGLQFLFEYFSETQRNKGNFPGRFSGRQFSNSRSEMNVSTLELGDSALYLCASSSQGSSTDTQYFGPGTRLTVL.

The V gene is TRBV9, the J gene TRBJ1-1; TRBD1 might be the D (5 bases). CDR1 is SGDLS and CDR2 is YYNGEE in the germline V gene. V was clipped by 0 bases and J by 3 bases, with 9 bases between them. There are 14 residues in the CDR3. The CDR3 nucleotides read TGTGCCAGCAGCGTAGAGGGGAGGGACACTGAAGCTTTCTTT. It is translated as CASSVEGRDTEAFF.

CDR3 amino acids: CASSSGQGRSSQFF. Here the CDR3 DNA reads TGTGCCAGCAGCTCAGGACAGGGTAGGTCCTCACAGTTCTTC. The V call is TRBV7-8, the J call TRBJ2-1, with 8 nucleotides matching TRBD1. Germline V gene sequence: CDR1 SGHVS, CDR2 FQNEAQ. V lost 4 bases to trimming and J lost 13 bases; unmatched junction nucleotides: 12. CDR3 length equals 14 residues. The full variable domain, rest sourced from reference TRBV7-8 and TRBJ2-1, is GAGVSQSPRYKVAKRGQDVALRCDPISGHVSLFWYQQALGQGPEFLTYFQNEAQLDKSGLPSDRFFAERPEGSVSTLKIQRTQQEDSAVYLCASSSGQGRSSQFFGPGTRLTVL.

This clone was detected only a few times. Here the CDR3 reads CAITGSGESTDTQYF. The CDR3 nucleotides read TGTGCCATCACCGGGAGCGGGGAGAGCACAGATACGCAGTATTTT. J is TRBJ2-3 and V is TRBV10-3, with TRBD2 matching over 7 bases. The trim removed 7 bases at V and 0 bases at J, leaving 7 bases unmatched. The length of the CDR3 is 15 residues. Germline lookup yields CDR1 ENHRY and CDR2 SYGVKD.

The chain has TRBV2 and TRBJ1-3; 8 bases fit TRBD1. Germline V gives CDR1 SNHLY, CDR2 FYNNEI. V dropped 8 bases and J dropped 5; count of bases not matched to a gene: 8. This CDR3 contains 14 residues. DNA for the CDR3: TGTGCCAGCCAAAATGACAGGGGAAGAAACACCATATATTTT. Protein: CASQNDRGRNTIYF.

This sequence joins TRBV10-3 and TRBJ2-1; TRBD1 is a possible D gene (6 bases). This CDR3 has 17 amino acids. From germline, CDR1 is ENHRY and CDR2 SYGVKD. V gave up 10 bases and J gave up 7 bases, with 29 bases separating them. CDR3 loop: CATGEQGPGSGGNEQFF. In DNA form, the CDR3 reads TGTGCCACCGGGGAGCAGGGGCCGGGGAGTGGGGGAAATGAGCAGTTCTTC.

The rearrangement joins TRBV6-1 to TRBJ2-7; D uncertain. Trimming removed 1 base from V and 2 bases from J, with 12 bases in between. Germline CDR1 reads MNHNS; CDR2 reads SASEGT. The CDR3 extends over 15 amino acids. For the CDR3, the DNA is TGTGCCAGCAGTGAAGTACTTTTTTCCGCCTACGAGCAGTACTTC. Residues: CASSEVLFSAYEQYF.

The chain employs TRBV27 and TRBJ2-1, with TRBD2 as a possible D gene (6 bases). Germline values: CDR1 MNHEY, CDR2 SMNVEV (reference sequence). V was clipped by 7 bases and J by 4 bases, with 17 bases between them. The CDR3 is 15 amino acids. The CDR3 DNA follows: TGTGCCAGCACCTTACGGAGGGGTCAATACAATGAGCAGTTCTTC. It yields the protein CASTLRRGQYNEQFF.

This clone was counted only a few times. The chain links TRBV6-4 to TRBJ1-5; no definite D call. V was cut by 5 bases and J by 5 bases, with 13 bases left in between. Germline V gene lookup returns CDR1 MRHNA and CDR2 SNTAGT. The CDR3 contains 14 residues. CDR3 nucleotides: TGTGCCAGCAGTCCAACGGAGACGTATCAGCCCCAGCATTTT. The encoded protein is CASSPTETYQPQHF.

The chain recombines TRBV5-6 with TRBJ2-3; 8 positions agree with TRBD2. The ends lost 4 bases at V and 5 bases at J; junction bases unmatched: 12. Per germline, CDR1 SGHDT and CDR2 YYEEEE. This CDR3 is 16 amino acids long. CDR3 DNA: TGTGCCAGCAGCCAGAGGGCGAGCGGGAGTCTAGATACGCAGTATTTT. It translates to CASSQRASGSLDTQYF. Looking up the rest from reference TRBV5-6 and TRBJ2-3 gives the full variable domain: DAGVTQSPTHLIKTRGQQVTLRCSPKSGHDTVSWYQQALGQGPQFIFQYYEEEERQRGNFPDRFSGHQFPNYSSELNVNALLLGDSALYLCASSQRASGSLDTQYFGPGTRLTVL.

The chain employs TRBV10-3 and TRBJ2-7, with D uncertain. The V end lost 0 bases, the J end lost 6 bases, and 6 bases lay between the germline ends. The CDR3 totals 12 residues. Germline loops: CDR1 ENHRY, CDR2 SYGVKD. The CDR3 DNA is TGTGCCATCAGTGAGTCAGGGATCGAGCAGTACTTC. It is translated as CAISESGIEQYF.

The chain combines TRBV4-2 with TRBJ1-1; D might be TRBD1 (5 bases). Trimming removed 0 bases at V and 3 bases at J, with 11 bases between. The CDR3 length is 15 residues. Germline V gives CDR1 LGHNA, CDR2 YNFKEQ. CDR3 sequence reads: CASSQDSEGYTEAFF. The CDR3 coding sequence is TGTGCCAGCAGCCAAGATAGTGAGGGGTACACTGAAGCTTTCTTT.

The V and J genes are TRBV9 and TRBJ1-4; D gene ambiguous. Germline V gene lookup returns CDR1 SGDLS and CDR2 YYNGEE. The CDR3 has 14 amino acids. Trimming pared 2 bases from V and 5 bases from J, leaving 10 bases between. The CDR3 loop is CASSVTGVNEKLFF. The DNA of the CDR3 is TGTGCCAGCAGCGTGACTGGCGTCAATGAAAAACTGTTTTTT.

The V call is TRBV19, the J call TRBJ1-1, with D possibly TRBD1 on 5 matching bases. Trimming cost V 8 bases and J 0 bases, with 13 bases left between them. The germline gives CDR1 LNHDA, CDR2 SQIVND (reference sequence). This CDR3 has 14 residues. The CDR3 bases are TGTGCCAGTTTTCCCCAGGGAATGAACACTGAAGCTTTCTTT. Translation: CASFPQGMNTEAFF.